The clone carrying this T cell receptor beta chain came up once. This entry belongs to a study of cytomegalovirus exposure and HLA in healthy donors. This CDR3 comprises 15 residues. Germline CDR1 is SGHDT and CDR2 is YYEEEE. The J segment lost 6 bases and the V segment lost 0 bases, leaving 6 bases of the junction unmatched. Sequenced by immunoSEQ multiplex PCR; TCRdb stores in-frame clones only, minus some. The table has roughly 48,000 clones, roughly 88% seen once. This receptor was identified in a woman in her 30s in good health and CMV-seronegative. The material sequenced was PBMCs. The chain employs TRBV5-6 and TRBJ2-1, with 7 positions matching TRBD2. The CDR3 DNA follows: TGTGCCAGCAGCTTGGACCTAGCGGACCCCAATGAGCAGTTCTTC. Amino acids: CASSLDLADPNEQFF.